The source of this T cell receptor beta chain is a study of spatial heterogeneity in lung cancer. Germline CDR1 SNHLY, CDR2 FYNNEI. V shed 4 bases and J 3 bases; nucleotides not matched to a gene: 5. The length of the CDR3 is 15 residues. TCRdb analysed the 5' RACE reads with MiXCR anew, one entry per CDR3 protein. The repertoire holds tens of thousands of distinct CDR3 sequences, with less than 6% as singletons. At least ten counts were recorded for this clonotype. Noted time point: sample taken at primary tumor resection. The input material, whole RNA from tumor, nontumor lung or frozen PBMC, was sequenced unsorted.

The sample in question was PBMCs, obtained at surgery. The rearrangement links TRBV2 to TRBJ2-4, with 8 bases matching TRBD1. This clonotype was sampled from a male donor with early-stage non-small cell lung cancer. CDR3 protein: CASSAGGSVKNIQYF. CDR3 DNA sequence: TGTGCCAGCAGTGCAGGGGGCTCGGTCAAAAACATTCAGTACTTC.